What follows is one TCR beta chain and its context. Repertoires were generated with immunoSEQ multiplex PCR, while TCRdb's copy carries only in-frame clones and drops some. The sample lists about 140,000 clones; roughly 92% were seen once. The data derive from a study of control samples from healthy donors and cancer patients. This clonotype was obtained from a man aged 30 to 45 in good health. The material sequenced was blood.

CDR3 sequence: CAWGDRGEGNQPQHF. The CDR3 DNA reads TGTGCCTGGGGGGACAGGGGCGAGGGCAATCAGCCCCAGCATTTT. The V and J genes are TRBV11-3 and TRBJ1-5; TRBD1 matches at 10 bases. The J segment lost 2 bases and the V segment lost 11 bases, leaving 9 bases of the junction unmatched. In germline, CDR1 is SGHNT, CDR2 YENEEA. The CDR3 has 15 amino acids.